This record looks at one T cell receptor beta chain sequence and its context. This receptor's antigen is unknown. No per-base quality is available; no much larger clone lies one base away. The trial excluded patients who had a history of autoimmune disease or who were on systemic immunosuppression. Peripheral blood for TCR sequencing was collected from all dose cohorts at baseline, on cycle 4 day 1, and on cycle 7 day 1. Samples came from an open-label, multicenter, first-in-human phase I dose-escalation trial of ivuxolimab. The trial enrolled adults with locally advanced or metastatic head and neck squamous cell, hepatocellular, melanoma or renal cell carcinoma. CD4+ and CD8+ T cells were sorted separately from peripheral blood before TCR sequencing. Genomic DNA was isolated from the sorted cells so that the TCRbeta CDR3 region could be sequenced. The immunoSEQ Assay was used for sequencing of TCRbeta CDR3 regions. Held by TCRdb, this immuneACCESS table contains in-frame sequences only and omits some clones. Under half of the omission traces to an unresolved V gene where checked; the cause of the rest is unknown. Present in this sample are roughly 75,000 clones, about 86% of which were seen just once. The ten largest make up 0.9% to 1.2% of the sample.

The CDR3 runs 16 residues from the cysteine to the phenylalanine. The sequence is cut down to CDR3 DNA, 48 bases in frame from base 1. V loses 6 bases, J loses 6 bases, and the germline ends lie 21 bases apart. The germline V gene supplies CDR1 KGHSH and CDR2 LQKENI. This sample stems from a study of OX40 agonist ivuxolimab in advanced cancers. In terms of the full investigation: Ivuxolimab, which targeted the costimulatory receptor OX40 (CD134), was an agonistic, fully human IgG2 monoclonal antibody. Intravenous ivuxolimab was administered to patients every 2 weeks at six dose levels: 0.01, 0.1, 0.3, 1.5, 3 and 10 mg/kg. Of the roughly 52 dose-escalation patients, hepatocellular carcinoma was present in 19, melanoma in some 15, renal cell carcinoma in 9 and head and neck cancer in 9. A male proportion of around 83% and a mean age of 60 years, ranging from about 23 to 90, were recorded for the dose-escalation cohort. Patients were allowed to have had prior anti-PD-1, anti-PD-L1 or anti-CTLA-4 therapy, and approximately 41% of the dose-escalation patients had previously received checkpoint inhibitors. Partial responses were achieved by three dose-escalation patients, of whom one had hepatocellular carcinoma and two had cutaneous melanoma. Peripheral TCRbeta sequencing aimed to test whether ivuxolimab altered TCR sequence diversity and caused clonal T-cell expansion. The paper describes the monotherapy dose-escalation part (N ≈ 49 patients) of the phase I trial of ivuxolimab. Paper-wide results and their limitations: Low levels of normalized T-cell clonal expansion were also seen in some patients who did not respond. In partial responders in the 0.1-3.0 mg/kg groups, normalized peripheral clonal expansion was found to be among the lowest, especially among CD8+ T cells. On average, CD8+ T cells showed more expanded clones than CD4+ T cells after ivuxolimab. At doses of 0.1 to 3.0 mg/kg, clonal expansion of both CD4+ and CD8+ blood T cells was observed from baseline to week 6. The antigen specificity of the peripheral T cells that underwent clonal expansion was not determined.

The TCR was taken from an adult with an advanced solid tumor such as melanoma, head and neck, liver or kidney cancer. Recombination connected TRBV18 to TRBJ2-1; the D gene lacks a confident call. Specimen: CD4+ or CD8+ T cells sorted from blood, collected in a trial of the OX40 agonist ivuxolimab. The CDR3 has the sequence CASSPLELSRVNEQFF. The DNA sequence reads TGTGCCAGCTCCCCCCTTGAGCTCAGTAGGGTCAATGAGCAGTTCTTC.